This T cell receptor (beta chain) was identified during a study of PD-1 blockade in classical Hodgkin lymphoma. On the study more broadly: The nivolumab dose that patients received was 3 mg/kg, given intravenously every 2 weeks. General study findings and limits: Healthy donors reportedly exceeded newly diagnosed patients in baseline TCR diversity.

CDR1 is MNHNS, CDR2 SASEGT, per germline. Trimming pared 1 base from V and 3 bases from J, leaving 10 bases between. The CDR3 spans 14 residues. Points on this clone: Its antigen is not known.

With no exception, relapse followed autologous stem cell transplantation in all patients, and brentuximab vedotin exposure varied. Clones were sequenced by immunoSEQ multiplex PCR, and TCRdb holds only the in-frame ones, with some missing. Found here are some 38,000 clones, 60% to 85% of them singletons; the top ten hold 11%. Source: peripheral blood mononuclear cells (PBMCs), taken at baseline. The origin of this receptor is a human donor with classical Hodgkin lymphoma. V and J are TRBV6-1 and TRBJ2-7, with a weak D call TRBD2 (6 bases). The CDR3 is CASSEGGSGYEQYF. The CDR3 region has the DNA TGTGCCAGCAGTGAAGGGGGTAGCGGCTACGAGCAGTACTTC.